The 12 T cell receptor beta chains given below trace back to one sample, sequenced in a study of CD8+CD57+ T cells in acquired aplastic anemia (dated by TCRdb to between 2018 and 2020). Instrument on record: Illumina HiSeq 2000. TCR beta VDJ combination and CDR3 sequence profiling used genomic DNA as the template. TCRdb's own reprocessing of the public reads used fastp at Q25 and MiXCR and kept productive beta chains. Rows merge per CDR3 protein into single entries with the most common DNA and genes. This sample comprises about 170,000 distinct CDR3 sequences, 60% to 70% of them detected only once. Together, the top ten hold 45% to 50% of the sample. The sample was sorted CD4+, CD8+, or CD8+CD57+ T cells (not recorded which) from PBMCs. All receptors come from a human donor in good health.

This clonotype was counted only a few times. A much larger clonotype is one base distant, so this may be a read error. The V gene is TRBV20-1, the J gene TRBJ1-4; D gene unclear. Germline lookup yields CDR1 DFQATT and CDR2 SNEGSKA (reference sequence). The CDR3 has 15 residues. V was clipped by 2 bases and J by 0 bases, with 10 bases between them. The CDR3 coding sequence is TGCAGTGCTAGACCACCAGGAGCAACTAATGAAAAACTGTTTTTT. Amino acids: CSARPPGATNEKLFF.

CDR3 amino acids: CSAEDQGAFGYTF. CDR3 coding DNA: TGCAGTGCGGAAGACCAGGGGGCGTTTGGCTACACCTTC. This chain joins TRBV20-1 and TRBJ1-2, with TRBD1 matching over 8 bases. This CDR3 has 13 amino acids. Germline-derived CDR1 and CDR2 are DFQATT and SNEGSKA (reference sequence). J was trimmed by 7 bases and V by 6 bases; bases with no gene match: 10.

This clonotype was detected ten times or more. The V gene is TRBV19, the J gene TRBJ2-2; D gene uncertain. Trimming removed 10 bases at V and 6 bases at J, with 15 bases between. The CDR3 is 13 residues long. From germline, CDR1 is LNHDA and CDR2 SQIVND (reference sequence). The CDR3 reads CATTPPESGELFF. The CDR3, as DNA: TGTGCCACCACGCCCCCTGAGTCCGGGGAGCTGTTTTTT.

V is TRBV20-1 and J is TRBJ2-3; D not certain. From germline, CDR1 is DFQATT and CDR2 SNEGSKA (reference sequence). Trimming stripped 3 bases from V and 0 bases from J, with 10 bases between. CDR3 size: 14 residues. CDR3 loop: CSARTGGSTDTQYF. The DNA for the CDR3 is TGCAGTGCTAGGACGGGCGGAAGCACAGATACGCAGTATTTT.

V gene TRBV20-1 combines with J gene TRBJ2-3; weak D call: TRBD2 (5 bases). Germline loops: CDR1 DFQATT, CDR2 SNEGSKA (reference sequence). V was pared by 3 bases and J by 5 bases, with 9 bases between. The CDR3 is made up of 12 amino acids. The CDR3 DNA reads as TGCAGTGCTAGCCTCACTAGAGATACGCAGTATTTT. Residues: CSASLTRDTQYF.

The rearrangement joins TRBV11-3 to TRBJ2-5, with D maybe TRBD2 (7 bases). Between the trimmed V and J ends, which lost 5 bases and 1 base, there was a span of 17 bases. Germline CDR1 and CDR2: SGHNT and YENEEA. There are 16 residues in the CDR3. This CDR3 reads CASSQGKRDTQETQYF. CDR3 coding DNA: TGTGCCAGCAGCCAGGGCAAGCGGGACACCCAAGAGACCCAGTACTTC.

The V and J genes are TRBV15 and TRBJ1-2; D uncertain. V lost 1 base and J 3 bases, leaving 9 bases between the germline ends. This CDR3 region has 14 residues. Germline V gene sequence: CDR1 LNHNV, CDR2 YYDKDF (reference sequence). The CDR3 loop reads CATSRAALDYGYTF. CDR3 DNA: TGTGCCACCAGCAGAGCGGCGCTGGACTATGGCTACACCTTC.

The gene calls are TRBV19 and TRBJ2-2; weak D call: TRBD1 (6 bases). The V gene lost 6 bases and the J gene lost 4 bases, with 12 bases spanning the gap. The CDR3 has 14 residues. CDR1 and CDR2 from the germline V gene are LNHDA and SQIVND (reference sequence). Here the CDR3 reads CASSAQTGTGELFF. The CDR3 nucleotides read TGTGCCAGTAGCGCTCAGACAGGCACCGGGGAGCTGTTTTTT.

This clonotype was recorded only once. The V call is TRBV29-1, the J call TRBJ2-3; TRBD2 is a possible D gene (6 bases). The ends were cut back, 4 bases at V and 2 bases at J, with 19 bases in the middle. The germline gives CDR1 SQVTM, CDR2 ANQGSEA. CDR3 length: 16 amino acids. Here the CDR3 reads CSVGAFAGKFTDTQYF. Written as DNA, the CDR3 is TGCAGCGTTGGGGCTTTTGCGGGAAAATTCACAGATACGCAGTATTTT.

Many counts were recorded for this clonotype. Here the CDR3 DNA reads TGTGCCAGTAGTAACCGCAACGGGGAGCTGTTTTTT. The encoded protein is CASSNRNGELFF. The chain carries TRBV19 and TRBJ2-2; no clear D. Looked up from germline, CDR1 is LNHDA and CDR2 is SQIVND (reference sequence). With 4 bases removed from V and 7 bases from J, the gap between germline ends came to 7 bases. CDR3 length: 12 amino acids.

This clonotype was seen more than once but under ten times. This chain uses TRBV12-5 with TRBJ2-1; 15 bases map to TRBD2. CDR1 is LGHNT and CDR2 is FRNRAP in the germline V gene. V shed 5 bases, J shed 3 bases, and the junction held 2 bases outside the gene matches. The CDR3 runs 16 residues. DNA for the CDR3: TGTGCTAGTGGTGCGGGACTAGCGGGAGGCTACAATGAGCAGTTCTTC. Translation gives CASGAGLAGGYNEQFF.

As to this clonotype: The CDR3 carries no conserved terminal phenylalanine or tryptophan, so it likely arises from a read error. The chain links TRBV10-3 to TRBJ2-7, with a tentative D call TRBD1 (5 bases). Germline CDR1 reads ENHRY; CDR2 reads SYGVKD. Trimming left V 6 bases short and J 4 bases short, with 10 bases between. The CDR3 consists of 12 residues. CDR3 sequence (DNA): TGTGCCATCAGCCAAGGACAATACGAGCAGTACTCC. This codes for CAISQGQYEQYS.